This T cell receptor (beta chain) originates from a study of T-cell reconstitution after alpha-beta-depleted transplantation in children (dated by TCRdb to the mid-2010s). A note on the overall study: Using TCR repertoire profiling, the study followed T-cell immune reconstitution in a quantitative way in children after TCRalphabeta/CD19-depleted allogeneic hematopoietic cell transplantation.

This clonotype was found many times. There is no known antigen for this receptor. Base qualities are missing; no much larger clone stands one base away. Libraries were prepared through PCR. The listed sequencing device is Illumina HiSeq 2500. Molecular barcoding was employed in the preparation of TCR libraries, with unique molecular identifiers being used to normalize TCRbeta repertoire quantification. The public sequencing data were trimmed at Q25 with fastp and processed into clonotypes with MiXCR by TCRdb, which kept only in-frame beta chains. Merged by CDR3 protein, the rows form single entries marked with the most common genes and DNA. Recorded for this sample are roughly 500,000 distinct CDR3 sequences; around 19% of them occurred a single time. Of the sample, 2.5% to 4% is held by the ten largest clones. This TCR came from a human donor who donated a stem cell graft to a child with acute lymphoblastic leukemia. The source material was PBMCs from the stem cell graft donor, sampled from the stem cell graft.

The CDR3 reads CSATPGTSVYNEQFF. The nucleotide sequence is given as TGCAGTGCTACCCCCGGGACTAGCGTTTACAATGAGCAGTTCTTC. Recombination linked TRBV20-1 to TRBJ2-1, with TRBD2 identical over 10 junction bases. CDR1 and CDR2, looked up from the germline V gene (reference sequence), are DFQATT and SNEGSKA. V has 4 bases trimmed and J has 4 bases trimmed; junction bases matching no gene number 7. The CDR3, cysteine through phenylalanine, is 15 amino acids long. Of the read, only the CDR3 DNA is kept; its 45 bases are in frame from base 1.